This TCR beta chain was found in a study of metastatic and nonmetastatic thyroid tumors (TCRdb year 2020). Broadly, across the study: The researchers compared repertoires between peripheral blood samples and tumor or nodule tissue samples from patients with malignant or benign thyroid disease. The research as a whole found: In both blood and tumor samples, TCR beta diversity was reported to be significantly higher in malignant tumors than in benign nodules.

The protocol used for the library was PCR. The reads were generated on an Illumina HiSeq 4000. High-throughput sequencing was used to profile the CDR3 region of the TCR beta-chain in every patient. On the authors' methods: Drawing on CDR3 differences between clinicopathological groups, the researchers built a classifier meant to tell apart patients with distant-metastatic papillary thyroid cancer. The Shannon index was used to measure repertoire diversity, and the Morisita-Horn index was used to measure how similar tumor and blood repertoires were. TCRdb ran its own pipeline on the public reads, namely fastp trimming at Q25 and MiXCR clone calling, and kept in-frame beta chains. The V and J calls, along with clone size, are taken from TCRdb and not from the paper's own processing. This sample gives 6,000 or so clones in total; around 33% of them show up just once. The ten largest clones capture approximately 35% of the sample.

This clone was detected once. Its cognate antigen has yet to be identified. No qualities accompany the bases; no much larger clone lies one base away. A single read is weak support. The CDR3 starts with the cysteine, ends with the phenylalanine, and has 15 residues. The read is trimmed to its CDR3 DNA, 45 bases read in frame from base 1. Relative to germline, V is 7 bases shorter and J is 3 bases shorter, with 19 bases between their ends. From a lookup of the germline V gene, CDR1 and CDR2 are SGDLS and YYNGEE. None of the patients had been given any treatment before thyroid surgery. Using T-cell receptor beta sequencing, the study looked back at clinical samples from patients collected from about 2012 to 2018.

The chain is made from TRBV9 and TRBJ2-5, with the D gene call left open. The sequenced material came from adjacent normal tissue. The TCR originated in a male donor with papillary thyroid cancer or a benign thyroid nodule (not recorded which). Some clones in this sample may be carry-over from other donors' samples. The bases are TGTGCCAGCGCGGAGTATATCGCGACCGAAGAGACCCAGTACTTC. The translation is CASAEYIATEETQYF. This CDR3, with the reference TRBV9 and TRBJ2-5 proteins standing in past its ends, gives the full variable domain DSGVTQTPKHLITATGQRVTLRCSPRSGDLSVYWYQQSLDQGLQFLIQYYNGEERAKGNILERFSAQQFPDLHSELNLSSLELGDSALYFCASAEYIATEETQYFGPGTRLLVL.